This entry describes one T cell receptor beta chain. Its antigen is unidentified. Using its own MiXCR run on the 5' RACE reads, TCRdb lists one record per CDR3 protein. The sample holds 550,000 to 600,000 distinct CDR3 sequences, 15% to 20% seen once. After removal of 4 bases from V and 5 bases from J, the junction contained 6 bases not matched to a gene. The CDR3 has 15 residues. Germline V CDR1 and CDR2: ENHRY, SYGVKD. This sample was included in a study of T-cell memory formation after mild COVID-19. Findings and caveats of the study: CD4+ contracting clones were found mainly in CM and EM, and CD8+ ones in EMRA.

The sequence was obtained from an adult woman who had mild COVID-19 (a few samples of this study predate the infection). Cell type and time point are not known. The specimen was PBMCs or a T cell subset sorted from them (not recorded which). This chain uses TRBV10-3 with TRBJ2-1; 9 nucleotides match TRBD2. The CDR3 sequence: CAISVGLAGNNEQFF. CDR3 in DNA: TGTGCCATCAGTGTTGGGCTAGCGGGGAACAATGAGCAGTTCTTC.